This passage covers 13 T cell receptor beta chains from one sample sequenced in a study of blood T cell repertoires in COVID-19. Measured with immunoSEQ multiplex PCR; TCRdb has only the in-frame clones, and not every one. Of 200,000 to 250,000 clones in the sample, 80% were seen once. What was sequenced was peripheral blood. The receptors stem from a woman in her seventies with acute or convalescent COVID-19.

The chain employs TRBV5-5 and TRBJ2-2, with TRBD1 matching 11 bases. The CDR3 runs to 15 residues. Germline V CDR1 and CDR2: SGHKS, YYEKEE (reference sequence). V trimming: 6 bases; J trimming: 4 bases; junction bases outside the gene matches: 5. For the CDR3, the DNA is TGTGCCAGCAAAGACGGACAGGGGGCCACCGGGGAGCTGTTTTTT. Translating gives CASKDGQGATGELFF.

This clone showed up just a few times. This sequence joins TRBV19 and TRBJ2-5; 9 positions agree with TRBD1. From germline, CDR1 is LNHDA and CDR2 SQIVND (reference sequence). Trimming cost V 3 bases and J 3 bases; bases outside gene matches: 5. This CDR3 comprises 15 residues. CDR3 bases: TGTGCCAGTAGTATTGACAGGGGGTTCGAAGAGACCCAGTACTTC. Protein: CASSIDRGFEETQYF.

This chain joins TRBV27 and TRBJ2-7; 12 positions match TRBD2. Looked up from germline, CDR1 is MNHEY and CDR2 is SMNVEV (reference sequence). The CDR3 length is 15 residues. After removal of 2 bases from V and 4 bases from J, the junction contained 3 bases not matched to a gene. The CDR3, as DNA: TGTGCCAGCAGTTTAATGGGACTAGCGGGTTACGAGCAGTACTTC. As protein: CASSLMGLAGYEQYF.

The rearrangement links TRBV7-6 to TRBJ2-5; TRBD1 matches at 12 bases. This CDR3 contains 15 residues. The trim removed 5 bases at V and 4 bases at J, leaving 5 bases unmatched. Germline V CDR1 and CDR2: SGHVS, FNYEAQ. CDR3 DNA sequence: TGTGCCAGCAGCCCGGGACAGGGGGCTGGAGAGACCCAGTACTTC. Its translation: CASSPGQGAGETQYF.

The rearrangement links TRBV7-9 to TRBJ2-7, with TRBD1 identical over 7 bases. This CDR3 has 15 residues. Germline-derived CDR1 and CDR2 are SEHNR and FQNEAQ (reference sequence). Germline trimming cut 6 bases from V and 0 bases from J; bases unmatched to any gene: 8. The CDR3 nucleotides are TGTGCCAGCAGACTTACAGGGGCGACCTCCTACGAGCAGTACTTC. Amino acid sequence: CASRLTGATSYEQYF.

The CDR3 DNA reads as TGCAGTGCTAGTCTCCTATCCACAGATACGCAGTATTTT. Its protein is CSASLLSTDTQYF. The rearrangement links TRBV20-1 to TRBJ2-3; D gene ambiguous. The germline V gene encodes CDR1 DFQATT and CDR2 SNEGSKA (reference sequence). V lost 3 bases and J 2 bases, leaving 9 bases between the germline ends. The CDR3 runs to 13 residues.

The sample holds one count of this clone. This CDR3 reads CASSRSDRADEQFF. DNA for the CDR3: TGTGCCAGCTCACGATCGGACAGGGCAGATGAGCAGTTCTTC. The chain employs TRBV18 and TRBJ2-1, with 8 bases that match TRBD1. V lost 4 bases and J lost 8; bases outside the gene matches: 7. The CDR3 contains 14 residues. The V gene's germline CDR1 is KGHSH and CDR2 LQKENI.

This clone occurred once. This chain connects TRBV10-3 to TRBJ2-3, with TRBD2 identical over 12 bases. The V segment lost 0 bases and the J segment 4 bases; nucleotides outside the gene matches: 11. Germline V CDR1 and CDR2: ENHRY, SYGVKD. The CDR3 length is 19 residues. CDR3 sequence (DNA): TGTGCCATCAGTGAGTCGAATGTGCTAGCGGGAGGGCCGGCAGATACGCAGTATTTT. It is translated as CAISESNVLAGGPADTQYF.

V and J are TRBV11-2 and TRBJ2-3; no reliable D call. V lost 2 bases to trimming and J lost 6 bases, with 3 bases between them. The CDR3 runs 11 residues. The germline V gene has CDR1 SGHAT and CDR2 FQNNGV. DNA for the CDR3: TGTGCCAGCAGCTTACTTGATACGCAGTATTTT. This encodes CASSLLDTQYF.

The CDR3 is CASSEDSENTEAFF. The CDR3 DNA follows: TGCGCCAGCAGTGAGGACAGTGAGAACACTGAAGCTTTCTTT. The rearrangement links TRBV10-1 to TRBJ1-1; tentatively, D is TRBD1 (5 bases). The germline gives CDR1 WNHNN, CDR2 SYGVQD (reference sequence). CDR3 size: 14 residues. The V end was cut by 2 bases, the J end by 1 base, with 8 bases between.

This clone occurred once. DNA of the CDR3: TGTGCCTGGAGGGGGGGTGAACACAATGAGCAGTTCTTC. Its protein is CAWRGGEHNEQFF. The gene calls are TRBV30 and TRBJ2-1; a weak D match, TRBD2 (6 bases). Looked up from germline, CDR1 is GTSNPN and CDR2 is SVGIG (reference sequence). The CDR3 extends over 13 amino acids. Trimming removed 3 bases at V and 5 bases at J, with 11 bases between.

The chain has TRBV5-1 and TRBJ2-2; 7 positions agree with TRBD1. Losses at the gene ends were 4 bases for V and 0 bases for J; bases not matched to a gene: 3. CDR1 SGHRS and CDR2 YFSETQ come from the germline V gene. The CDR3 runs 15 residues. The chain's CDR3 is CASSPGTANTGELFF. The DNA for the CDR3 is TGCGCCAGCAGCCCCGGGACAGCGAACACCGGGGAGCTGTTTTTT.

This clone showed up just once. The CDR3 sequence is CASSLVGTGYGYTF. The CDR3 DNA follows: TGTGCCAGCAGTTTAGTTGGGACAGGGTATGGCTACACCTTC. This chain links TRBV28 with TRBJ1-2, with 9 positions matching TRBD1. The germline V gene has CDR1 MDHEN and CDR2 SYDVKM. With V trimmed by 2 bases and J by 5 bases, 3 bases remained unmatched. This CDR3 contains 14 residues.